Many counts were recorded for the clone carrying this T cell receptor beta chain. Library preparation for TCR beta used quantitative 5'-RACE with molecular barcodes. TCRdb reprocessed the 5' RACE reads with MiXCR, giving one entry per CDR3 protein. Of 250,000 to 400,000 distinct CDR3 sequences listed, under 14% are singletons. This sample is drawn from a study of CD8 T cells in ankylosing spondylitis. The CDR3 is 15 amino acids. Germline CDR1 DFQATT, CDR2 SNEGSKA (reference sequence). Trimming pared 5 bases from V and 4 bases from J, leaving 18 bases between. This clonotype originated in a female donor with ankylosing spondylitis or in good health (not recorded which). The genes are TRBV20-1 and TRBJ1-5; D perhaps matches TRBD1 (5 bases). The specimen was blood, either unsorted or a sorted T cell fraction (not recorded which). CDR3 DNA sequence: TGCAGTGCTCGAAGAGAGGTGGGGGGAAATCAGCCCCAGCATTTT. Its protein is CSARREVGGNQPQHF.